These 15 T cell receptor beta chains came from one sample sequenced in a study of cytomegalovirus exposure and HLA in healthy donors. Only in-frame clones appear in the TCRdb table, and some are missing; sequencing was by immunoSEQ multiplex PCR. This sample has roughly 150,000 clones, with approximately 82% found just once. Sequencing was done on a sample of PBMCs. These receptors came from a man aged 30-40 years in good health and CMV-seropositive.

The J gene is TRBJ2-5, the V gene TRBV28; 14 nucleotides align to TRBD2. V shed 5 bases, J shed 7 bases, and the junction held 9 bases outside the gene matches. Germline V gene lookup returns CDR1 MDHEN and CDR2 SYDVKM. The CDR3 spans 16 residues. CDR3 region: CASSPSGTSGSGTQYF. CDR3 sequence (DNA): TGTGCCAGCAGTCCTTCCGGGACTAGCGGGAGCGGGACCCAGTACTTC.

The V and J genes are TRBV11-2 and TRBJ2-1, with D unclear. The germline V gene encodes CDR1 SGHAT and CDR2 FQNNGV. Trimming pared 1 base from V and 6 bases from J, leaving 10 bases between. The CDR3 consists of 14 residues. In nucleotides, the CDR3 is TGTGCCAGCAGCTTAGTTGGCGGAGTCAATGAGCAGTTCTTC. This gives the protein CASSLVGGVNEQFF.

This clone was recorded only once. This sequence joins TRBV5-1 and TRBJ1-2; 8 nucleotides agree with TRBD1. The CDR3 is 13 amino acids. Germline lookup yields CDR1 SGHRS and CDR2 YFSETQ. With 4 bases clipped from V and 4 bases from J, the junction kept 3 bases outside the gene matches. CDR3 nucleotide sequence: TGCGCCAGCAGCCACGGACAGGGCTATGGCTACACCTTC. Its translation: CASSHGQGYGYTF.

This clone has just one count. The chain employs TRBV5-1 and TRBJ2-3; a weak D match, TRBD1 (6 bases). The CDR3 has 15 amino acids. Germline assignment: CDR1 SGHRS and CDR2 YFSETQ. With 3 bases removed from V and 2 bases from J, the gap between germline ends came to 13 bases. The CDR3 reads CASSSADRFTDTQYF. In nucleotides, the CDR3 is TGCGCCAGCAGCTCTGCGGACAGATTCACAGATACGCAGTATTTT.

This chain links TRBV5-6 with TRBJ1-3; TRBD1 might be the D (5 bases). Trimming took off 0 bases at V and 0 bases at J, with 10 bases between the two ends. Per germline, CDR1 SGHDT and CDR2 YYEEEE. The CDR3 runs 16 residues. CDR3 protein: CASSLGGGFSGNTIYF. The CDR3 DNA reads TGTGCCAGCAGCTTGGGCGGGGGTTTCTCTGGAAACACCATATATTTT. Looking up the rest from reference TRBV5-6 and TRBJ1-3 gives the full variable domain: DAGVTQSPTHLIKTRGQQVTLRCSPKSGHDTVSWYQQALGQGPQFIFQYYEEEERQRGNFPDRFSGHQFPNYSSELNVNALLLGDSALYLCASSLGGGFSGNTIYFGEGSWLTVV.

This rearrangement joins TRBV30 to TRBJ2-5, with D possibly being TRBD1 (5 bases). Trimming stripped 4 bases from V and 2 bases from J, with 14 bases between. This CDR3 comprises 14 residues. CDR1 is GTSNPN and CDR2 is SVGIG in the germline V gene (reference sequence). CDR3 protein: CAWNDRGLQETQYF. The CDR3 nucleotides are TGTGCCTGGAACGATAGGGGCCTACAAGAGACCCAGTACTTC.

This chain connects TRBV29-1 to TRBJ2-4; a weak D match, TRBD1 (6 bases). The CDR3 sequence is 14 residues long. Germline CDR1 is SQVTM and CDR2 is ANQGSEA. Trimming left V 3 bases short and J 1 base short, with 10 bases between. Here the CDR3 DNA reads TGCAGCGTTGACGGGCAGGGGGCCAAAAACATTCAGTACTTC. This sequence encodes CSVDGQGAKNIQYF.

The genes are TRBV5-6 and TRBJ2-3, with TRBD1 as a possible D gene (6 bases). Per germline, CDR1 SGHDT and CDR2 YYEEEE. V lost 3 bases and J 4 bases, leaving 18 bases between the germline ends. This CDR3 has 16 residues. CDR3 bases: TGTGCCAGCAGCTCGTCCGAGAGGGGGAGAGCAGATACGCAGTATTTT. Its translation: CASSSSERGRADTQYF.

The genes are TRBV7-6 and TRBJ2-2; a weak D match, TRBD2 (7 bases). With 3 bases removed from V and 3 bases from J, the gap between germline ends came to 17 bases. The CDR3 covers 17 residues. Germline V lookup: CDR1 SGHVS, CDR2 FNYEAQ. The CDR3 reads CASSFARGGVDTGELFF. The CDR3 nucleotides read TGTGCCAGCAGCTTCGCAAGAGGGGGGGTAGACACCGGGGAGCTGTTTTTT.

The rearrangement links TRBV30 to TRBJ2-7; 11 bases agree with TRBD2. Germline CDR1 reads GTSNPN; CDR2 reads SVGIG (reference sequence). The CDR3 sequence is 15 residues long. The V and J ends lost 2 bases and 0 bases, in that order; junction bases with no gene match: 3. The CDR3 nucleotides read TGTGCCTGGAGTCAGGGGACTAGCGGCTCCTACGAGCAGTACTTC. Translated, it gives CAWSQGTSGSYEQYF.

The rearrangement joins TRBV7-9 to TRBJ1-2; D gene ambiguous. CDR3 length: 13 amino acids. CDR1 is SEHNR, CDR2 FQNEAQ, per germline (reference sequence). Trimming left V 5 bases short and J 3 bases short, with 10 bases between. CDR3 DNA sequence: TGTGCCAGCAGCCCCTATTCGGACTATGGCTACACCTTC. Translating it yields CASSPYSDYGYTF.

The chain uses TRBV5-8 and TRBJ1-2; D possibly corresponds to TRBD1 (5 bases). V gave up 4 bases and J gave up 4 bases, with 11 bases separating them. The CDR3 totals 13 residues. Germline V gene sequence: CDR1 SGHTS, CDR2 YDEGEE. The CDR3 nucleotides read TGTGCCAGCAGCCGATTTGACAGCTATGGCTACACCTTC. Translating gives CASSRFDSYGYTF.

The rearrangement links TRBV5-4 to TRBJ2-1; 7 nucleotides match TRBD2. Germline V lookup: CDR1 SGHNT, CDR2 YYREEE (reference sequence). The V and J ends lost 1 base and 4 bases, in that order; junction bases with no gene match: 2. This CDR3 has 14 amino acids. The CDR3 here is CASSLRDYYNEQFF. As DNA, the CDR3 is TGTGCCAGCAGCTTGAGGGACTATTACAATGAGCAGTTCTTC.

Here the CDR3 DNA reads TGTGCCAGCAGTTTAGGGGGGGGAAATCAGCCCCAGCATTTT. This codes for CASSLGGGNQPQHF. This sequence joins TRBV27 and TRBJ1-5, with D maybe TRBD1 (5 bases). Germline V gene lookup returns CDR1 MNHEY and CDR2 SMNVEV (reference sequence). The CDR3 spans 14 residues. The V gene lost 2 bases and the J gene lost 4 bases, with 9 bases spanning the gap.

Written as DNA, the CDR3 is TGTGCCATAGGGGTGACTAGCGGGATCTACGAGCAGTACTTC. It is translated as CAIGVTSGIYEQYF. The chain uses TRBV10-3 and TRBJ2-7, with 11 bases matching TRBD2. This CDR3 comprises 14 residues. The V segment lost 9 bases and the J segment 3 bases; nucleotides outside the gene matches: 7. Germline-derived CDR1 and CDR2 are ENHRY and SYGVKD.